The 6 T cell receptor beta chains below come from one sample, sequenced in a study of shared clonotypes between healthy human individuals. The table came from immunoSEQ multiplex PCR; TCRdb's copy has only in-frame clones and leaves some out. The repertoire includes about a million clones, around three quarters of them detected once, and more than 0.85% sits in the top ten. Input material: memory CD4+ T cells from PBMCs. Documented subset: CD45RA-negative fraction. The receptors come from a man between 18 and 29 years old in good health. Some clones in this sample may be carry-over from other donors' samples.

This chain joins TRBV25-1 and TRBJ2-1, with 7 nucleotides matching TRBD2. The germline CDR1 and CDR2 sequences are MGHDK and SYGVNS. The CDR3 runs to 13 residues. The J segment lost 7 bases and the V segment lost 4 bases, leaving 4 bases of the junction unmatched. CDR3 protein: CASSAAGRNEQFF. In nucleotides, the CDR3 is TGTGCCAGCAGTGCAGCGGGGAGAAATGAGCAGTTCTTC.

The chain links TRBV7-3 to TRBJ2-5, with D possibly matching TRBD2 (6 bases). CDR1 and CDR2 (germline): SGHTA, FQGTGA. V lost 1 base, J lost 4 bases, and 13 bases lay in between. This CDR3 spans 15 amino acids. Here the CDR3 DNA reads TGTGCCAGCAGCTTAAGTCCGGGGGATAGAGAGACCCAGTACTTC. Its translation: CASSLSPGDRETQYF.

V is TRBV7-2 and J is TRBJ2-5; possible D gene TRBD1, 5 bases. The germline CDR1 and CDR2 sequences are SGHTA and FQGNSA. Trimming left V 0 bases short and J 4 bases short, with 9 bases between. The CDR3 totals 14 residues. The CDR3, as DNA: TGTGCCAGCAGCTTAGCCAGGGCCACAGAGACCCAGTACTTC. Its protein is CASSLARATETQYF.

This clone was detected once. The J gene is TRBJ1-1, the V gene TRBV5-1; D perhaps matches TRBD1 (5 bases). Germline assignment: CDR1 SGHRS and CDR2 YFSETQ. V dropped 3 bases and J dropped 9 bases, with 15 bases sitting between them. The CDR3 sequence is 13 residues long. In DNA, the CDR3 is TGCGCCAGCAGCTCCGGGACGGACCCTAAAGCTTTCTTT. Translation gives CASSSGTDPKAFF.

The CDR3 coding sequence is TGCGCCAGCAGTGAGATGGGACTAGCCTACGAGCAGTACTTC. This gives the protein CASSEMGLAYEQYF. This sequence joins TRBV10-2 and TRBJ2-7; 8 nucleotides agree with TRBD2. The CDR3 runs 14 residues. J gave up 2 bases and V 2 bases, and 2 bases lay outside the gene matches. Germline V lookup: CDR1 WSHSY, CDR2 SAAADI.

The chain employs TRBV7-8 and TRBJ2-5; 9 bases align to TRBD1. The better agreement between TRBJ2-7 and the DNA end casts doubt on the J call. CDR3 length equals 16 residues. The V gene's germline CDR1 is SGHVS and CDR2 FQNEAQ. Here the CDR3 reads CASSSRETGGSYEQYF. The CDR3 coding sequence is TGTGCCAGCAGCTCAAGGGAGACAGGGGGATCCTACGAGCAGTACTTC.